The source of this T cell receptor beta chain is a study of control samples from healthy donors and cancer patients. With V trimmed by 0 bases and J by 8 bases, 6 bases remained unmatched. The CDR3 extends over 15 amino acids. Per germline, CDR1 SGHRS and CDR2 YFSETQ. Assay used: immunoSEQ multiplex PCR; TCRdb lists only in-frame clones, some missing. The data contain under 150,000 clones, 70% to 90% of them singletons. The origin of this receptor is a man aged 35-49 years in good health. Material for sequencing was blood. V usage is TRBV5-1 and J usage is TRBJ2-1; 9 bases align to TRBD1. CDR3 protein: CASSLAGTGSDEQFF. Written as DNA, the CDR3 is TGCGCCAGCAGCTTGGCCGGGACAGGGTCCGATGAGCAGTTCTTC.